Included here is one T cell receptor beta chain sequence, with context. Its antigen is currently unknown. The junction departs from the called germline gene at one end, perhaps through a read error. The CDR3 is 13 residues long. Germline CDR1 is SSHAT and CDR2 is FNYEAQ (reference sequence). The source of the sample is a study of cytomegalovirus exposure and HLA in healthy donors. Primers for the PCR totalled 60 Vbeta and 13 Jbeta. Under the authors' procedure: In a later analysis, approximately 73 million unique TCR beta chains included roughly 11 million shared by two or more donors. Here immunoSEQ multiplex PCR was the method, and the copy in TCRdb shows in-frame clones only, minus some. V, J and clone size were drawn from that table, and D and trimming were deduced from the DNA. The sample yields fewer than 250,000 clones, around 82% seen once. General study points: Altogether, 170 or so TCR beta chains were recorded as cytomegalovirus-associated. In a later analysis, TCR association rates varied by HLA locus: DRB1 most, HLA-C fewest.

The sequencing sample was made of PBMCs. V and J are TRBV7-7 and TRBJ2-1; D is perhaps TRBD2 (5 bases). This clonotype was obtained from a woman aged 25 to 39 in good health and CMV-seropositive. CDR3 loop: CASSPLAGLEQFF. The CDR3 DNA reads as TGTGCTAGCAGCCCCCTAGCCGGTTTGGAGCAGTTCTTC.